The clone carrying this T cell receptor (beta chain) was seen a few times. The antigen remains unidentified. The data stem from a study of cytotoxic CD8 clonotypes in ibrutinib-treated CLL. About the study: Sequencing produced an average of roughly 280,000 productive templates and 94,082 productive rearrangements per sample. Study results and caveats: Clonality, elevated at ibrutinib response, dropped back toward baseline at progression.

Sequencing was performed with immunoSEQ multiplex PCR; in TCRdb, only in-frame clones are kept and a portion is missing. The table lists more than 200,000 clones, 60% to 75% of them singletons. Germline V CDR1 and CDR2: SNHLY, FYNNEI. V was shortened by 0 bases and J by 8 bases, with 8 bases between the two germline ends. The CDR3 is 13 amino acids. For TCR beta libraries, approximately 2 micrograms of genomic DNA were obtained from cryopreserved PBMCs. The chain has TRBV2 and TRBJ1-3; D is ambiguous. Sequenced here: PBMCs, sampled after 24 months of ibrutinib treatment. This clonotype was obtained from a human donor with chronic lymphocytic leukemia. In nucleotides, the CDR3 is TGTGCCAGCAGTGAAGCAGTCCCCCACACCATATATTTT. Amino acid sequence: CASSEAVPHTIYF.